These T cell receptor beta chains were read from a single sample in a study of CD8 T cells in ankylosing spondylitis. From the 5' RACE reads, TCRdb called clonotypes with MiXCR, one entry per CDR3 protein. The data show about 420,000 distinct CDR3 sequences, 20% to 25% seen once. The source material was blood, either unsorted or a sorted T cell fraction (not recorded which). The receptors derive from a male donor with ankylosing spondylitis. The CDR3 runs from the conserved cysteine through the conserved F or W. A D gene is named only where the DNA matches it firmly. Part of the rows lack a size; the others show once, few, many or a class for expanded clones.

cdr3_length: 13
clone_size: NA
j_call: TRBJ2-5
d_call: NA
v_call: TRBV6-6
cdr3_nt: TGTGCCAGCAAGTTAGCGGCCGAAGAGACCCAGTACTTC
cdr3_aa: CASKLAAEETQYF

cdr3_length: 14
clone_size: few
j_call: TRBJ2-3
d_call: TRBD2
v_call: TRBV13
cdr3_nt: TGTGCCAGCAGCTACGGACTAGCTACAGATACGCAGTATTTT
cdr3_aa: CASSYGLATDTQYF

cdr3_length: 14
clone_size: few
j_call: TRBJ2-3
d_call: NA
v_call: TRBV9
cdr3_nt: TGTGCCAGCAGCGTAGCGGGAAATACAGATACGCAGTATTTT
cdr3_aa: CASSVAGNTDTQYF

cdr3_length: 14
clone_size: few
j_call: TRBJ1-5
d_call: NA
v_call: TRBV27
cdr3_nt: TGTGCCAGCAGTTTACGCAGGGAGGATCAGCCCCAGCATTTT
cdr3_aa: CASSLRREDQPQHF

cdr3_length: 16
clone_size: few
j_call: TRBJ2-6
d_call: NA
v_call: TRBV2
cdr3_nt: TGTGCCAGCAGAGATTCAGGTGGTTTAGGGGCCAACGTCCTGACTTTC
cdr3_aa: CASRDSGGLGANVLTF

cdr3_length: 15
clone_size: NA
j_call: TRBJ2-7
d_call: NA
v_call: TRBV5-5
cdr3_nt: TGTGCCAGCAGCTTGTGGCGGGAAGGGTCCTACGAGCAGTACTTC
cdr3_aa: CASSLWREGSYEQYF

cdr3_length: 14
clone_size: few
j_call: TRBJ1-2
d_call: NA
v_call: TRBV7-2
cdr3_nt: TGTGCCAGCAGATTCCGGGGCTCAGGATATGGCTACACCTTC
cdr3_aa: CASRFRGSGYGYTF

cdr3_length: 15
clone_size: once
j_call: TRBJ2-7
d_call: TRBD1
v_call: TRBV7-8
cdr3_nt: TGTGCCAGCAGCTTAGAGACAGGGGGCCTCTACGAGCAGTACTTC
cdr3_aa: CASSLETGGLYEQYF

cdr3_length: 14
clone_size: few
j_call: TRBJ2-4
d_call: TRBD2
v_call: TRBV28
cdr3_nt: TGTGCCAGCAGTCCTCCGCCCCCTAGCGGGAAGGAGTACTTC
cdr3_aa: CASSPPPPSGKEYF

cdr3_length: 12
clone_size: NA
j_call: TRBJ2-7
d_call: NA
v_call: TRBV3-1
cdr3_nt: TGTGCCAGCAGCAAGGGACTCTACGAGCAGTACTTC
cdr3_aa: CASSKGLYEQYF

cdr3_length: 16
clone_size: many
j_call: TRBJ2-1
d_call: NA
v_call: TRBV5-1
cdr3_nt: TGCGCCAGCAGCTTGGAGGCGGCCAGTGGGTACAATGAGCAGTTCTTC
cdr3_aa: CASSLEAASGYNEQFF

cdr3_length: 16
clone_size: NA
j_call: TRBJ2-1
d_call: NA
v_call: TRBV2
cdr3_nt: TGTGCCAGCAGGGGCCTGGGGGGCCGCTCCTACAATGAGCAGTTCTTC
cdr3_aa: CASRGLGGRSYNEQFF

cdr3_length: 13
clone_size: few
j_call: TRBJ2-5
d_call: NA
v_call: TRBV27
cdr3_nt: TGTGCCAGCAGCGGGACGTCCCAAGAGACCCAGTACTTC
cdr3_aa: CASSGTSQETQYF

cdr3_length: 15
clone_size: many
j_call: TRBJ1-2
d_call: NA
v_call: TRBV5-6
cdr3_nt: TGTGCCAGCAGCTTTGGGACTGGGGACCACTATGGCTACACCTTC
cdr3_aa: CASSFGTGDHYGYTF

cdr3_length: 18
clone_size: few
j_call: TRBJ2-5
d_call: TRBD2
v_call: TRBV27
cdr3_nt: TGTGCCAGCAGTTCAACCCTGACTAGCGGTGCGTACCAAGAGACCCAGTACTTC
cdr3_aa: CASSSTLTSGAYQETQYF

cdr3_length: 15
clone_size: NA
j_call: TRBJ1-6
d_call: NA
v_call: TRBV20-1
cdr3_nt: TGCAGTGCAAGCTTAGGTCAGAAAGAAAATTCACCCCTCCACTTT
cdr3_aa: CSASLGQKENSPLHF

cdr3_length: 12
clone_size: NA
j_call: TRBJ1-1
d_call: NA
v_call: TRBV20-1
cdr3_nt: TGCAGTGCTAGCAGAATGGGCGAAGTAGCTTTCTTT
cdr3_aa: CSASRMGEVAFF

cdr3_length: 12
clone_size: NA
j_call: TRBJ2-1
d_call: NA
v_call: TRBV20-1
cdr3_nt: TGCAGTGCCCCTCTAACAGGGCTTGAGCAGTTCTTC
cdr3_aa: CSAPLTGLEQFF

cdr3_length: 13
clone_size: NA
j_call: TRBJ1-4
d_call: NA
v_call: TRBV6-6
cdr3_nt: TGTGCCAGCAGTTACGGGCCTAATGAAAAACTGTTTTTT
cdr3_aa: CASSYGPNEKLFF

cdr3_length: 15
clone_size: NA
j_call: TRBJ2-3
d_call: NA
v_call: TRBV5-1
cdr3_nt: TGCGCCAGCAGCCCCTCAGGATGGGGGACAGATACGCAGTATTTT
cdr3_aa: CASSPSGWGTDTQYF

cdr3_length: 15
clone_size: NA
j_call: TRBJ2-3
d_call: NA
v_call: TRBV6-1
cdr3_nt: TGTGCCAGCAGCCGTGGAGGGCGGGACACAGATACGCAGTATTTT
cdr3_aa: CASSRGGRDTDTQYF

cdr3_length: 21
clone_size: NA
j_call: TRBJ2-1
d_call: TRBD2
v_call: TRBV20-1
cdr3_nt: TGCAGTGCTAGAGGGGCCTTAGGGACTAGCGGGAGGTTAGGGTCCTACAATGAGCAGTTCTTC
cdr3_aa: CSARGALGTSGRLGSYNEQFF

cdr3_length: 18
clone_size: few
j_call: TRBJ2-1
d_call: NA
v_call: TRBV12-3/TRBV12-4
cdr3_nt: TGTGCCAGCAGCTTCGTCACAGACTCAAACCCCCTCTACAATGAGCAGTTCTTC
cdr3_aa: CASSFVTDSNPLYNEQFF

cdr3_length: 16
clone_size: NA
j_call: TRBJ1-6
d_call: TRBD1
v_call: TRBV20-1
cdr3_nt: TGCAGTGCTGCCCCTCCGGGACAGCCCTATAATTCACCCCTCCACTTT
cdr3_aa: CSAAPPGQPYNSPLHF

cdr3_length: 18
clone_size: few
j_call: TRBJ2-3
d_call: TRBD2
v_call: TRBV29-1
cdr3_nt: TGCAGCGTTGGCCGGGTCGGACTAGCGGGAGACATACGAGATACGCAGTATTTT
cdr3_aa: CSVGRVGLAGDIRDTQYF

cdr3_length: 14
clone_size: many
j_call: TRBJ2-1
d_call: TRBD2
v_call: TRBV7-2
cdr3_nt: TGTGCCAGCAGCTTGGCGGGGGGTTACAATGAGCAGTTCTTC
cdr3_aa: CASSLAGGYNEQFF

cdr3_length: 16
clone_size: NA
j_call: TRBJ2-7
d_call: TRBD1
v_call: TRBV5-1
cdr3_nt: TGCGCCAGCAGCTTGGCGGTTGGGACAGGATCCTACGAGCAGTACTTC
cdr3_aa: CASSLAVGTGSYEQYF

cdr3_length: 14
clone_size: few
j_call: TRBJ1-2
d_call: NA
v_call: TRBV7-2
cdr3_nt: TGTGCCAGCAGCTTAGATTCCCGGGGCTATGGCTACACCTTC
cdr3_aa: CASSLDSRGYGYTF

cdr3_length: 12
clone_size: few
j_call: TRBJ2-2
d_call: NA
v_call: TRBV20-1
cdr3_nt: TGCAGCCACTCCACAGGCACCGGGGAGCTGTTTTTT
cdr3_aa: CSHSTGTGELFF

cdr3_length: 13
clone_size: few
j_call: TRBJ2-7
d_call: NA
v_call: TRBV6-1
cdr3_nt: TGTGCCAGCAGCAGGGACAACGCCTACGAGCAGTACTTC
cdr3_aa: CASSRDNAYEQYF

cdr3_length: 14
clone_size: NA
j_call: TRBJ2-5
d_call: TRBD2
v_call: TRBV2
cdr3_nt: TGTGCCAGCAGTGAAGAGGCGGGAGTAGAGACCCAGTACTTC
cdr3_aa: CASSEEAGVETQYF

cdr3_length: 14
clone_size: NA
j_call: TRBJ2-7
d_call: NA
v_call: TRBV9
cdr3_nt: TGTGCCAGCAGCGTAGCTTCAACCGCCTACGAGCAGAACTTC
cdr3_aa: CASSVASTAYEQNF

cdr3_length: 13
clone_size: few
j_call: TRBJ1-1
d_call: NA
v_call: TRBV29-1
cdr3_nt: TGCAGCGCAAAGGATGTGTCGAACACTGAAGCTTTCTTT
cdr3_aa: CSAKDVSNTEAFF

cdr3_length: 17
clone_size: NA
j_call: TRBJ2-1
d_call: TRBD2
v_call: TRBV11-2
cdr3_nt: TGTGCCAGCAGCTTACTTTATGGAGCGGGAGCCCCCCTGGAGCAGTTCTTC
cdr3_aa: CASSLLYGAGAPLEQFF

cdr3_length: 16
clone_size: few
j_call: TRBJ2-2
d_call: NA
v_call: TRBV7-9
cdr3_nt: TGTGCCAGCAGCAGCCTAGCCGATCGGAAAACCGGGGAGCTGTTTTTT
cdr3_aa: CASSSLADRKTGELFF

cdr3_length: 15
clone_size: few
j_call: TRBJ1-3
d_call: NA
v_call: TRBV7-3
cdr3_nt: TGTGCCAGCAGCTTAATGGGGGGCTCTGGAAACACCATATATTTT
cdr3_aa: CASSLMGGSGNTIYF

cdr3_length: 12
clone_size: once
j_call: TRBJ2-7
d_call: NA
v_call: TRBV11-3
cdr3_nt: TGTGCCAGCAGCTTAGGGCAGGACGAGCAGTACTTC
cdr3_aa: CASSLGQDEQYF

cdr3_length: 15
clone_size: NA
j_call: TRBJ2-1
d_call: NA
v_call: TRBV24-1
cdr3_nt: TGTGCCACCAGTGAACTTGGGACCAGAAACAATGAGCAGTTCTTC
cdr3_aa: CATSELGTRNNEQFF

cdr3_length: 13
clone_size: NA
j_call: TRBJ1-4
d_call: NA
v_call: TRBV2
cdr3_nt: TGTGCCAGCACGGGACGAACTAATGAAAAACTGTTTTTT
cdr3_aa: CASTGRTNEKLFF

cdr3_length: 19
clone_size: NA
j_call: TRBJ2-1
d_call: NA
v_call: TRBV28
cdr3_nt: TGTGCCAGCAGCGGTATGACCTCCACTAGCCCACTAGCCTACAATGAGCAGTTCTTC
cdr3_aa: CASSGMTSTSPLAYNEQFF

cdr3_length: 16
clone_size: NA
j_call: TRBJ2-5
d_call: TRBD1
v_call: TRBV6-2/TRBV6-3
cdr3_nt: TGTGCCAGCAGCCGACAGGGGTTGATGGTCGGAGAGACCCAGTACTTC
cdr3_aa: CASSRQGLMVGETQYF

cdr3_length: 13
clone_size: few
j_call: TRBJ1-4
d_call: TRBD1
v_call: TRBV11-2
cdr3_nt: TGTGCCAGCAGCCCGGACAGGGACGAAAAACTGTTTTTT
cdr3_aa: CASSPDRDEKLFF

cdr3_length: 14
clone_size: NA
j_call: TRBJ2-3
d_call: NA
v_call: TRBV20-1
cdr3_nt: TGCAGTGCGGACGGGACCGCAATCACAGATACGCAGTATTTT
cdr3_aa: CSADGTAITDTQYF

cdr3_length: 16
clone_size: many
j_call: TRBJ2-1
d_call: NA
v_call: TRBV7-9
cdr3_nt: TGTGCCAGCAGCTTATATAAGGGAGCGACCTACAATGAGCAGTTCTTC
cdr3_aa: CASSLYKGATYNEQFF

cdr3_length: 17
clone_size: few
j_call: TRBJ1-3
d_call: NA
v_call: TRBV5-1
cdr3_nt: TGCGCCAGCAGCTTGGCGGTTGGAAGGAGCTCTGGAAACACCATATATTTT
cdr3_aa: CASSLAVGRSSGNTIYF

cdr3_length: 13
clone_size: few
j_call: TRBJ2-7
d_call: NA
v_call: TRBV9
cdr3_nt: TGTGCCAGCAGCCCTGGAAGCGGCTACGAGCAGTACTTC
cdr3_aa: CASSPGSGYEQYF

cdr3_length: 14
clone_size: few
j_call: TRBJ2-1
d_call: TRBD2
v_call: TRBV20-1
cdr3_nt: TGCAGTGCAACCCTAGCGGGATACTACAATGAGCAGTTCTTC
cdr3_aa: CSATLAGYYNEQFF

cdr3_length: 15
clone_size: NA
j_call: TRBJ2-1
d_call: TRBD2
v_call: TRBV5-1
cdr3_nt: TGCGCCAGCAGCTTGGGTCCTAGCGGAAACAATGAGCAGTTCTTC
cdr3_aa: CASSLGPSGNNEQFF

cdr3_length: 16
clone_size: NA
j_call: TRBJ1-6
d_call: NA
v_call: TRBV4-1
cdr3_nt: TGCGCCAGCAGCCCCCTAGTAGGGCAAGGAAGATCACCCCTCCACTTT
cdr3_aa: CASSPLVGQGRSPLHF

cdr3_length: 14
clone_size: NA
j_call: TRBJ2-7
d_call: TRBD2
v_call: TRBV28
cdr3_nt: TGTGCCAGCAGACCGGGACTAGTGGGCTACGAGCAGTACTTC
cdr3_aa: CASRPGLVGYEQYF

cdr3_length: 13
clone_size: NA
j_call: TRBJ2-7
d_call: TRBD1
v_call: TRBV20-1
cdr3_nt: TGCAGTGCCCCAATCCCAGGGACAGACGAGCAGTACTTC
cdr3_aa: CSAPIPGTDEQYF

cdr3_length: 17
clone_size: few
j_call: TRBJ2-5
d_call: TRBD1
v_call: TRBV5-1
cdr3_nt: TGCGCCAGCAGCTTGGCACAAGGGACAGCCTCGTCGGAGACCCAGTACTTC
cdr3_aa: CASSLAQGTASSETQYF